This T cell receptor (beta chain) was sequenced for a study of T cell responses to AZD1222 COVID-19 vaccine. Method: immunoSEQ multiplex PCR; TCRdb's copy keeps in-frame clones and lacks some. This table has more than 80,000 clones, about 92% appearing once. The germline CDR1 and CDR2 sequences are MGHRA and YSYEKL. The CDR3 totals 13 residues. V lost 0 bases and J 6 bases, leaving 6 bases between the germline ends. Study-level results: At baseline, just a handful of AZD1222 recipients tested seropositive. No day 14 peak samples; only post-peak repertoires were characterized.

As for this clone: Its antigen is unknown.

The chain recombines TRBV4-1 with TRBJ1-5, with D unclear. The sample consisted of peripheral blood, taken 28 days after the second AZD1222 dose. The receptor was derived from an adult who received the AZD1222 COVID-19 vaccine. CDR3: CASSQDVSQPQHF. CDR3 nucleotide sequence: TGCGCCAGCAGCCAAGATGTTAGTCAGCCCCAGCATTTT.